This is a list of T cell receptor beta chains from one sample in a study of shared clonotypes between healthy human individuals. TCRdb keeps only in-frame clones here, not all; method: immunoSEQ multiplex PCR. The data contain around 1,900,000 clones, roughly 93% of them seen just once; the ten biggest clones take up approximately 1.7%. What was sequenced was naive CD8+ T cells from PBMCs. Every receptor here comes from a man between 18 and 29 years old in good health. Some clones in this sample may be carry-over from other donors' samples. CDR3s include the opening cysteine and the closing phenylalanine or tryptophan. A D gene is named only where the DNA matches it firmly. Part of the rows lack a size; the others show once, few, many or a class for expanded clones.

TRBJ1-3 | TRBV2 | - | - | CAMTLRYSGNTIYF | TGTGCCATGACCCTCCGTTATTCTGGAAACACCATATATTTT
TRBJ2-7 | TRBV5-1 | - | - | CASSLEGRSYEQYF | TGCGCCAGCAGCTTGGAAGGGCGTTCCTACGAGCAGTACTTC
TRBJ2-7 | TRBV29-1 | - | - | CSVFGTRTYEQYF | TGCAGCGTTTTCGGGACACGAACCTACGAGCAGTACTTC
TRBJ2-7 | TRBV6-5 | TRBD1 | - | CAAGPGTGAYEQYF | TGTGCCGCCGGGCCTGGGACAGGGGCCTACGAGCAGTACTTC
TRBJ1-1 | TRBV7-9 | TRBD1 | - | CASSETGGPTEAFF | TGTGCCAGCAGCGAGACAGGGGGTCCCACTGAAGCTTTCTTT
TRBJ1-3 | TRBV9 | TRBD1 | - | CASSHRVDRVAGNTIYF | TGTGCCAGCAGCCACCGGGTAGACAGGGTTGCTGGAAACACCATATATTTT
TRBJ2-1 | TRBV5-6 | - | - | CASSRSGRYNEQFF | TGTGCCAGCAGCCGCTCGGGCAGGTACAATGAGCAGTTCTTC
TRBJ2-7 | TRBV12-5 | - | once | CASGFRVSIRYEQYF | TGTGCTAGTGGTTTTCGTGTTTCCATCCGCTACGAGCAGTACTTC
TRBJ1-5 | TRBV10-1 | - | - | CASSESPGAPQHF | TGCGCCAGCAGTGAGTCCCCAGGGGCGCCCCAGCATTTT
TRBJ1-1 | TRBV29-1 | - | - | CSVAPGRDTEAFF | TGCAGCGTTGCCCCGGGACGTGACACTGAAGCTTTCTTT
TRBJ1-1 | TRBV10-2 | - | - | CASSGRGTEAFF | TGCGCCAGCAGTGGAAGGGGCACTGAAGCTTTCTTT
TRBJ2-7 | TRBV6-4 | - | - | CASSDSISDEQYF | TGTGCCAGCAGTGACTCGATTTCAGACGAGCAGTACTTC
TRBJ2-1 | TRBV6-5 | - | - | CASSTDNEQFF | TGTGCCAGCAGTACGGACAATGAGCAGTTCTTC
TRBJ1-3 | TRBV7-9 | - | - | CASSLRRGSGNTIYF | TGTGCCAGCAGCTTGCGACGGGGCTCTGGAAACACCATATATTTT
TRBJ2-7 | TRBV9 | TRBD1 | - | CASSVTGTGGYEQYF | TGTGCCAGCAGCGTAACTGGGACAGGGGGCTACGAGCAGTACTTC
TRBJ2-7 | TRBV7-9 | TRBD2 | many | CASSLGLAGTVVQYF | TGTGCCAGCAGCTTAGGACTAGCGGGGACAGTTGTGCAGTACTTC
TRBJ1-2 | TRBV9 | - | - | CASSEGLRGVGDGYTF | TGTGCCAGCAGCGAGGGGTTACGTGGGGTTGGTGATGGCTACACCTTC
TRBJ1-2 | TRBV9 | - | once | CASQTGRGGGYTF | TGTGCCAGTCAGACAGGCCGAGGGGGTGGCTACACCTTC
TRBJ1-5 | TRBV27 | - | - | CASSLIGGPQHF | TGTGCCAGCAGTTTAATTGGTGGGCCCCAGCATTTT
TRBJ1-5 | TRBV27 | - | - | CASSRGWGSNQPQHF | TGTGCCAGCAGCCGGGGCTGGGGGAGCAATCAGCCCCAGCATTTT
TRBJ1-5 | TRBV6-5 | TRBD1 | - | CASSPGQGQPQHF | TGTGCCAGCAGTCCGGGACAGGGGCAGCCCCAGCATTTT
TRBJ1-1 | TRBV30 | TRBD1 | once | CACLQGLNTEAFF | TGTGCCTGCTTACAGGGGCTCAACACTGAAGCTTTCTTT
TRBJ1-1 | TRBV5-6 | TRBD1 | few | CASSSGTGNTEAFF | TGTGCCAGCAGCTCCGGGACAGGGAACACTGAAGCTTTCTTT
TRBJ2-7 | TRBV4-3 | TRBD2 | - | CASSQDLAGGFGEQYF | TGCGCCAGCAGCCAAGATCTAGCGGGAGGATTCGGCGAGCAGTACTTC
TRBJ2-7 | TRBV18 | - | - | CASSPRAESTEEQYF | TGTGCCAGCTCACCGCGAGCGGAGTCTACTGAGGAGCAGTACTTC
TRBJ1-5 | TRBV5-5 | - | - | CASTRTYSNQPQHF | TGTGCCAGCACTAGGACCTATAGCAATCAGCCCCAGCATTTT
TRBJ2-3 | TRBV27 | TRBD2 | - | CASTWGGSTDTQYF | TGTGCCAGCACCTGGGGGGGTTCCACAGATACGCAGTATTTT
TRBJ2-1 | TRBV6-6 | - | once | CASRPSRGASYNEQFF | TGTGCCAGCAGACCCTCCAGGGGGGCTTCCTACAATGAGCAGTTCTTC
TRBJ1-5 | TRBV5-8 | TRBD1 | few | CASSLLGGGDQPQHF | TGTGCCAGCAGCTTGTTAGGAGGGGGCGATCAGCCCCAGCATTTT
TRBJ2-5 | TRBV7-9 | - | - | CASSNPSVGETQYF | TGTGCCAGCAGCAACCCATCGGTGGGAGAGACCCAGTACTTC
TRBJ1-3 | TRBV5-4 | TRBD1 | - | CASSLAGQDLGDTIYF | TGTGCCAGCAGCTTGGCCGGACAGGACCTAGGAGACACCATATATTTT
TRBJ2-1 | TRBV9 | TRBD2 | - | CASRASAGVSREQFF | TGTGCCAGCAGGGCCTCAGCGGGAGTTTCTCGTGAGCAGTTCTTC
TRBJ2-3 | TRBV21-1 | - | - | CASSNSSTDTQYF | TGTGCCAGCAGCAATTCTAGCACAGATACGCAGTATTTT
TRBJ2-7 | TRBV19 | - | - | CASSMVGGAGYEQYF | TGTGCCAGTAGTATGGTAGGAGGGGCGGGGTACGAGCAGTACTTC
TRBJ2-7 | TRBV7-8 | - | - | CASSSAGGLLNEQYF | TGTGCCAGCAGCTCGGCAGGGGGACTCCTAAACGAGCAGTACTTC
TRBJ1-1 | TRBV30 | - | few | CAWSLGLTNTEAFF | TGTGCCTGGAGTTTAGGCCTTACGAACACTGAAGCTTTCTTT
TRBJ2-3 | TRBV5-4 | - | - | CASSLIRGANTDTQYF | TGTGCCAGCAGCTTGATCCGGGGGGCGAACACAGATACGCAGTATTTT
TRBJ1-2 | TRBV27 | - | - | CASSLLRGAINYGYTF | TGTGCCAGCAGTTTACTACGGGGGGCCATTAACTATGGCTACACCTTC
TRBJ2-1 | TRBV14 | TRBD1 | - | CASSQVRGRVISYNEQFF | TGTGCCAGCAGCCAGGTCAGGGGGCGGGTCATATCCTACAATGAGCAGTTCTTC
TRBJ2-7 | TRBV10-3 | - | - | CAISGQKELFSYEQYF | TGTGCCATCAGTGGACAAAAGGAGTTGTTCTCCTACGAGCAGTACTTC
TRBJ1-5 | TRBV28 | - | - | CASSQFTGLEPQHF | TGTGCCAGCAGTCAATTCACAGGGTTGGAGCCCCAGCATTTT
TRBJ2-3 | TRBV7-2 | - | - | CASSFPGQSSTDTQYF | TGTGCCAGCAGCTTCCCTGGGCAGAGTAGCACAGATACGCAGTATTTT
TRBJ1-4 | TRBV5-6 | - | - | CASSRGQRNEKLFF | TGTGCCAGCAGCCGTGGACAGCGTAATGAAAAACTGTTTTTT